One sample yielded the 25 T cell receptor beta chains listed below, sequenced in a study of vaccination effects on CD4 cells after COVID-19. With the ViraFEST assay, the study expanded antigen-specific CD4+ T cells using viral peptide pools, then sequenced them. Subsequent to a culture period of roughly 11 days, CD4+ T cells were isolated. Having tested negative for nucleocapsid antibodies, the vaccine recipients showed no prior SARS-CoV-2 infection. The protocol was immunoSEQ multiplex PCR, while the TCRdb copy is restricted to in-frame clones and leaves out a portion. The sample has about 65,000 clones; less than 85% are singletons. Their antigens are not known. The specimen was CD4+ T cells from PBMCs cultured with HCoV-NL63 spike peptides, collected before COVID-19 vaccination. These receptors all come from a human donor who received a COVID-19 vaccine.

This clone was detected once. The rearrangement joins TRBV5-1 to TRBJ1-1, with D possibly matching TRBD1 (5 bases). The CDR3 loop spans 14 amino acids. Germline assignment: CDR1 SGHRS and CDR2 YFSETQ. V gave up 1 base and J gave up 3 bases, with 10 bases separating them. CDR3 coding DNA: TGCGCCAGCAGCTTGATCTGGGGGGACACTGAAGCTTTCTTT. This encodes CASSLIWGDTEAFF.

CDR3 sequence: CASSVAPVMNTEAFF. The CDR3 region has the DNA TGTGCCAGCAGCGTAGCGCCAGTTATGAACACTGAAGCTTTCTTT. The chain links TRBV9 to TRBJ1-1; no definite D call. The germline gives CDR1 SGDLS, CDR2 YYNGEE. The CDR3 has 15 amino acids. Trimming took 0 bases from V and 0 from J, leaving 9 bases between them.

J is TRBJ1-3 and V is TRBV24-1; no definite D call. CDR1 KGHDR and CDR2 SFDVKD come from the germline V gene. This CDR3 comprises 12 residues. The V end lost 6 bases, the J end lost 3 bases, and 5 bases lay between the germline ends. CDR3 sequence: CATSPGGNTIYF. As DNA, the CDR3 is TGTGCCACCAGTCCAGGTGGAAACACCATATATTTT.

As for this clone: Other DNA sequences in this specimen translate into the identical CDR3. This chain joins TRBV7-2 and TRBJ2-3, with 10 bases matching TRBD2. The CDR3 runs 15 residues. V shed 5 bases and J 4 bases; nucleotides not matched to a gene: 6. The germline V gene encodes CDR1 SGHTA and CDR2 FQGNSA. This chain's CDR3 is CASSPSGGAADTQYF. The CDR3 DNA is TGTGCCAGCAGCCCAAGCGGGGGGGCCGCAGATACGCAGTATTTT.

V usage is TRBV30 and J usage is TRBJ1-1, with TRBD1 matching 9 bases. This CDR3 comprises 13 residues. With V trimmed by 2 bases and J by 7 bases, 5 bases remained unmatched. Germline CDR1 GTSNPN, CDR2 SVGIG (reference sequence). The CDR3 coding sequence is TGTGCCTGGAGTTTGGGACAGGGTGTTGAAGCTTTCTTT. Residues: CAWSLGQGVEAFF.

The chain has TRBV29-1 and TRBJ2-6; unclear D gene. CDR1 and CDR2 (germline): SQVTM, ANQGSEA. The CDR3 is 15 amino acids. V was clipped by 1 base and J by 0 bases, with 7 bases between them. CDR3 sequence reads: CSVEGDRSGANVLTF. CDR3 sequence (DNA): TGCAGCGTTGAAGGAGACCGCTCTGGGGCCAACGTCCTGACTTTC.

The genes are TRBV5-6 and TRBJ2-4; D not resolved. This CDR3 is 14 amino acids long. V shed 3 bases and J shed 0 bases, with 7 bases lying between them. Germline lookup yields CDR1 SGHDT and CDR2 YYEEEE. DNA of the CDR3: TGTGCCAGCAGCTCCTGGACAGCCAAAAACATTCAGTACTTC. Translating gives CASSSWTAKNIQYF.

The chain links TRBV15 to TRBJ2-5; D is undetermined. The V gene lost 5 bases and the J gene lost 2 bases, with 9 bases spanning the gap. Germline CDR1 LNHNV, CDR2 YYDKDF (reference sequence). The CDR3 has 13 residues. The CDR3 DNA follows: TGTGCCACCAGCGCCGGGCCTCAAGAGACCCAGTACTTC. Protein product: CATSAGPQETQYF. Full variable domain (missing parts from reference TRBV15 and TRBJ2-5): DAMVIQNPRYQVTQFGKPVTLSCSQTLNHNVMYWYQQKSSQAPKLLFHYYDKDFNNEADTPDNFQSRRPNTSFCFLDIRSPGLGDTAMYLCATSAGPQETQYFGPGTRLLVL.

In nucleotides, the CDR3 is TGTGCCAGCAGCGTAGGGGGACAGGGGAAAGCGAACACTGAAGCTTTCTTT. Translated: CASSVGGQGKANTEAFF. The chain couples TRBV9 to TRBJ1-1, with 10 bases identical to TRBD1. V trimming: 0 bases; J trimming: 1 base; junction bases outside the gene matches: 6. The CDR3 consists of 17 residues. Germline CDR1 reads SGDLS; CDR2 reads YYNGEE.

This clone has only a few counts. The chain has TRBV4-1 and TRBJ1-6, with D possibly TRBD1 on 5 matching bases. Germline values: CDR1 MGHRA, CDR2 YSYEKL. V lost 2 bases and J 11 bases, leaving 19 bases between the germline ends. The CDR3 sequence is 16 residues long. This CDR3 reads CASSQQRTLYGTPLHF. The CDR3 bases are TGCGCCAGCAGCCAACAGAGGACACTCTACGGGACACCCCTCCACTTT.

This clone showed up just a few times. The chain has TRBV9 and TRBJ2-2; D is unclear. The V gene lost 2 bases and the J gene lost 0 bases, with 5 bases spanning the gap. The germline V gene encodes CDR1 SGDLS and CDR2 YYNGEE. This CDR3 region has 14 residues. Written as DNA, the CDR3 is TGTGCCAGCAGCGTCATCCCGAACACCGGGGAGCTGTTTTTT. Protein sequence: CASSVIPNTGELFF.

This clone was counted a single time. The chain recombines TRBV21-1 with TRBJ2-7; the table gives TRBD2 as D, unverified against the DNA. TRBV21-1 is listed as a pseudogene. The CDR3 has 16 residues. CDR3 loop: CASSKAPSGGPYEQYV. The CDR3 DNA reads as TGTGCCAGCAGCAAAGCTCCCAGCGGGGGGCCCTACGAGCAGTACGTC.

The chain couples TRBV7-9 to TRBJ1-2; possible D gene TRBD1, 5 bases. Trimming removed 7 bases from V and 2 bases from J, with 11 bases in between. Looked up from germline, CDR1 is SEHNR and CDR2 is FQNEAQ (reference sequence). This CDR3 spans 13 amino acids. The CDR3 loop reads CASNLGPNYGYTF. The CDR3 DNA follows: TGTGCCAGCAATCTGGGGCCCAACTATGGCTACACCTTC.

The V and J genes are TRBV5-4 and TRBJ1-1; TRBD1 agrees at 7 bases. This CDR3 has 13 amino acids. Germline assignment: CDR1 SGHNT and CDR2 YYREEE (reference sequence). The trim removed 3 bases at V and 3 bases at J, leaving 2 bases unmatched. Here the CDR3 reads CASSWDSYTEAFF. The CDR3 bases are TGTGCCAGCAGCTGGGACAGCTACACTGAAGCTTTCTTT.

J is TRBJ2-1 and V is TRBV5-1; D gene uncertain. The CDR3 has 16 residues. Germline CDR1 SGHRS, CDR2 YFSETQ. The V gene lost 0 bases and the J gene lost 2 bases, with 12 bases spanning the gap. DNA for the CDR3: TGCGCCAGCAGCTTGGTTTGGCCACCAGCCTACAATGAGCAGTTCTTC. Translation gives CASSLVWPPAYNEQFF.

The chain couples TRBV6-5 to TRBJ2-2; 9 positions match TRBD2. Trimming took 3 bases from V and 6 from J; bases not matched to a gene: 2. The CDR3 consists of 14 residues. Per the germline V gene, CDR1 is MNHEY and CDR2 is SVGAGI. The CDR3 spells CASSYRGGAGELFF. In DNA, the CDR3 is TGTGCCAGCAGTTATCGCGGGGGGGCCGGGGAGCTGTTTTTT.

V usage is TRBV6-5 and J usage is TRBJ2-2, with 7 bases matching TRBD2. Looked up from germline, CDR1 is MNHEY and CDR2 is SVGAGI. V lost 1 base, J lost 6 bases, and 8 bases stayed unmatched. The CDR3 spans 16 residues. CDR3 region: CASSYWVLGRAGELFF. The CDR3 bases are TGTGCCAGCAGTTACTGGGTCCTGGGGAGGGCCGGGGAGCTGTTTTTT.

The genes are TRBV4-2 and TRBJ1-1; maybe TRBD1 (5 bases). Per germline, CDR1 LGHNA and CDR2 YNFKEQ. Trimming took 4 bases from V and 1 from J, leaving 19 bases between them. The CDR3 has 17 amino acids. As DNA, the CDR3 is TGTGCCAGCAGCCCGGGAGCCACAGTGGGGCGGAACACTGAAGCTTTCTTT. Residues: CASSPGATVGRNTEAFF.

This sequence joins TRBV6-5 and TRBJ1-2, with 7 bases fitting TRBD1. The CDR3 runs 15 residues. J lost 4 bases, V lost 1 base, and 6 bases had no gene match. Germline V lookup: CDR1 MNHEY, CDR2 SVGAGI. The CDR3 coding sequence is TGTGCCAGCAGTTACTATTCAGGGGGGATCTATGGCTACACCTTC. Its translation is CASSYYSGGIYGYTF.

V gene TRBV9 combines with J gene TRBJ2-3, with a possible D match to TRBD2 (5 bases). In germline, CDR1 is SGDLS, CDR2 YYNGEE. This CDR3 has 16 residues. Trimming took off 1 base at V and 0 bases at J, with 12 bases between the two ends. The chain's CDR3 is CASSVKAGPSTDTQYF. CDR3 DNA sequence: TGTGCCAGCAGCGTAAAGGCGGGCCCTAGCACAGATACGCAGTATTTT.

DNA for the CDR3: TGTGCCAGCAGCTTGGGGGGACGGGGGCAGCCCCAGCATTTT. Residues: CASSLGGRGQPQHF. This chain joins TRBV5-4 and TRBJ1-5; possible D gene TRBD1, 5 bases. With 0 bases removed from V and 7 bases from J, the gap between germline ends came to 11 bases. This CDR3 spans 14 amino acids. CDR1 is SGHNT, CDR2 YYREEE, per germline (reference sequence).

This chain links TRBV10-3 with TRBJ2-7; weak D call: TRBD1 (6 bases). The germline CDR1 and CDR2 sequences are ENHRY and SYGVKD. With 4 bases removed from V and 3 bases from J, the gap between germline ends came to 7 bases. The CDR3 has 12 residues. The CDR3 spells CAISVQGYEQYV. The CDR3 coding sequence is TGTGCCATCAGTGTACAGGGCTACGAGCAGTACGTC.

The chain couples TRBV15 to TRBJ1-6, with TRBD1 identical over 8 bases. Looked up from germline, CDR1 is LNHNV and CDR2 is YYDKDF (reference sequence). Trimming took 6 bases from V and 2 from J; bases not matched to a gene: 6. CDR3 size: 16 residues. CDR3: CATRWQGATYNSPLHF. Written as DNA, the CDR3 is TGTGCCACCAGATGGCAGGGGGCAACCTATAATTCACCCCTCCACTTT.

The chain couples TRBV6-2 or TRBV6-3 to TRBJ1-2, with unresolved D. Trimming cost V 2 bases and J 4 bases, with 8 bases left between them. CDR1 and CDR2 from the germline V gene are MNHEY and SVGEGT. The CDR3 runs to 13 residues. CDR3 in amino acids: CASSYPGSYGYTF. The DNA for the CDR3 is TGTGCCAGCAGTTACCCAGGTTCCTATGGCTACACCTTC.

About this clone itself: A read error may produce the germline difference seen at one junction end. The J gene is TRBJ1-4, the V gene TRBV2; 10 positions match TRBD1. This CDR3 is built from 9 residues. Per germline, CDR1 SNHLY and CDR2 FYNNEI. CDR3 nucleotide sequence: TGTGCCATCCGGGACAGGGGCATTTTT. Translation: CAIRDRGIF.